This T cell receptor (beta chain) was sequenced during a study of T cells in Graves' hyperthyroidism and ophthalmopathy. Using RNA transcripts as the source, TCR beta CDR3 regions were amplified. The study used the HTBI primer set for a first-round RT-PCR of the TCR CDR3. Each CDR3 protein is one row after TCRdb ran MiXCR on the multiplex PCR reads. Of about 640,000 distinct CDR3 sequences in the sample, 13% to 15% were seen once. Overall study results and limits: Expanded thyroid clonotypes (above 0.001) were mostly also found in blood. Ophthalmopathy could be told apart from stable hyperthyroidism with a 13 V-J model.

This clonotype was counted between two and nine times. The antigen is undetermined. Investigators excluded patients with uncontrolled infection, other autoimmune disease, pregnancy or lactation. Clinical symptoms, serum thyroxine and TRAb, thyroid ultrasound and orbital computed tomography together formed the diagnostic basis. Per the germline V gene, CDR1 is MNHEY and CDR2 is SVGAGI. This CDR3 region has 18 residues. Germline trimming cut 1 base from V and 4 bases from J; bases unmatched to any gene: 12. Material for sequencing was blood. The TCR sequence derives from a woman in her forties or fifties with Graves' ophthalmopathy. J is TRBJ2-2 and V is TRBV6-5; 7 bases are shared with TRBD2. The DNA of the CDR3 is TGTGCCAGCAGTTACTTAGGCCGTGGAGGGAGGGCCACCGGGGAGCTGTTTTTT. It yields the protein CASSYLGRGGRATGELFF.